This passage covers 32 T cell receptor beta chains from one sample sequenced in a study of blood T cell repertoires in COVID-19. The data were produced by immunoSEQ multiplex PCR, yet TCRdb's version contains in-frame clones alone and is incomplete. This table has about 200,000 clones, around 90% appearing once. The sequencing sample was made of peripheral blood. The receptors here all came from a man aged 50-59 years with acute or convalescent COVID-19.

As DNA, the CDR3 is TGTGCCAGCAGCATATCCAGGGGAAACACCATATATTTT. Its translation is CASSISRGNTIYF. V is TRBV28 and J is TRBJ1-3, with D unclear. The V gene's germline CDR1 is MDHEN and CDR2 SYDVKM. V was shortened by 6 bases and J by 4 bases, with 10 bases between the two germline ends. This CDR3 is 13 amino acids long.

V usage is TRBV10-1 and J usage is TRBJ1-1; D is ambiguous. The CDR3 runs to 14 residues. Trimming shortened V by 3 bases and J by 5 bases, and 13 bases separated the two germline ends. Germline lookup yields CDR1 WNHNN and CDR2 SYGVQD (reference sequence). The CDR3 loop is CASSETSSRTEAFF. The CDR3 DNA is TGCGCCAGCAGTGAAACGTCTTCGAGGACTGAAGCTTTCTTT.

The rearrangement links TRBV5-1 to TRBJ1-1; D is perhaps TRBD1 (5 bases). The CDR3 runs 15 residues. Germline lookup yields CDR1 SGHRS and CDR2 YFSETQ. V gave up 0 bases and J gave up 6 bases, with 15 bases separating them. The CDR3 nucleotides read TGCGCCAGCAGCTTGGCTCCAGGGCCACGCGCTGAAGCTTTCTTT. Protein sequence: CASSLAPGPRAEAFF.

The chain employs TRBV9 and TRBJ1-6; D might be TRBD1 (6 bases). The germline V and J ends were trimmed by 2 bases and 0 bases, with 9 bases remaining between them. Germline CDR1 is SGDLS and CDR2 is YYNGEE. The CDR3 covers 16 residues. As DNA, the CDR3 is TGTGCCAGCAGCGTGGACAGAAGCTCCTATAATTCACCCCTCCACTTT. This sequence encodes CASSVDRSSYNSPLHF.

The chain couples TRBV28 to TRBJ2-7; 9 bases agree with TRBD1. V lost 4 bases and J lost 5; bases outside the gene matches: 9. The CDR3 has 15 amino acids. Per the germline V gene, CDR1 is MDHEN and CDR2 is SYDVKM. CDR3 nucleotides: TGTGCCAGCAGTTCCGGGACAGGGCTTACCCACGAGCAGTACTTC. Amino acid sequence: CASSSGTGLTHEQYF.

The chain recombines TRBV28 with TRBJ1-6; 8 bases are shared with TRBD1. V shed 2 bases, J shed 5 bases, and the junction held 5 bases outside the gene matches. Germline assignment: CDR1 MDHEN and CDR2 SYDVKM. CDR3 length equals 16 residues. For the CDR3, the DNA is TGTGCCAGCAGTTTAGTCAGGGGGCGGAATAATTCACCCCTCCACTTT. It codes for CASSLVRGRNNSPLHF.

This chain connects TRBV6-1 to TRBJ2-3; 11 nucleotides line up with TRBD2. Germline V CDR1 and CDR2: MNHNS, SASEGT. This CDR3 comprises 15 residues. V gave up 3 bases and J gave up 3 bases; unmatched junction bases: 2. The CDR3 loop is CASSEGLAETDTQYF. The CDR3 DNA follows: TGTGCCAGCAGTGAGGGACTAGCGGAGACAGATACGCAGTATTTT.

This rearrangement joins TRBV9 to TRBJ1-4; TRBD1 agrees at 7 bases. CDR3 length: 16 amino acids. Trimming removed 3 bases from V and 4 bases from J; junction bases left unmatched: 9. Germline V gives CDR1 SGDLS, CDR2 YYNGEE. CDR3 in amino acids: CASSEAQGTVNEKLFF. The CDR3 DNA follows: TGTGCCAGCAGCGAGGCCCAGGGGACAGTTAATGAAAAACTGTTTTTT. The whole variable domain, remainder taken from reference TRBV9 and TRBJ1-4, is DSGVTQTPKHLITATGQRVTLRCSPRSGDLSVYWYQQSLDQGLQFLIQYYNGEERAKGNILERFSAQQFPDLHSELNLSSLELGDSALYFCASSEAQGTVNEKLFFGSGTQLSVL.

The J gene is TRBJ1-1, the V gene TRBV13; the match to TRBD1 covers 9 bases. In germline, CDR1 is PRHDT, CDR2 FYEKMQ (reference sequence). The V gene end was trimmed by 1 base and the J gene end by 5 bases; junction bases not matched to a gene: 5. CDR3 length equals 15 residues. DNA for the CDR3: TGTGCCAGCAGCTTAGTGGGACAGGGAGGGACTGAAGCTTTCTTT. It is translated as CASSLVGQGGTEAFF.

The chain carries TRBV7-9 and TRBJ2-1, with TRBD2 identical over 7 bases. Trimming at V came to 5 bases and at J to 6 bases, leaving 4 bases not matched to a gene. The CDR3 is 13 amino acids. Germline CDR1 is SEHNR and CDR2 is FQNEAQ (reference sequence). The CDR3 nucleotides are TGTGCCAGCAGCCTTGGACTAGGCAATGAGCAGTTCTTC. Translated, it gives CASSLGLGNEQFF.

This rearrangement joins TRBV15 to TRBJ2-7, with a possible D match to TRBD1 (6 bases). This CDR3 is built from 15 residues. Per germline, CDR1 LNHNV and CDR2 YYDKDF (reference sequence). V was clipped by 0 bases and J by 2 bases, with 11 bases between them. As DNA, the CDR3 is TGTGCCACCAGCAGAGAAATGGGGGCTACCTACGAGCAGTACTTC. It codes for CATSREMGATYEQYF.

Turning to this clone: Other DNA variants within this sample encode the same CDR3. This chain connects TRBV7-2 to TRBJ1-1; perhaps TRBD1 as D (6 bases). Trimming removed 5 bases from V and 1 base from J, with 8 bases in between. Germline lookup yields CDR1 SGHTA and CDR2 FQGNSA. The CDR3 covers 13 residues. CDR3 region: CASSPGQNTEAFF. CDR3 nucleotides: TGTGCCAGCAGCCCGGGACAGAACACTGAAGCTTTCTTT.

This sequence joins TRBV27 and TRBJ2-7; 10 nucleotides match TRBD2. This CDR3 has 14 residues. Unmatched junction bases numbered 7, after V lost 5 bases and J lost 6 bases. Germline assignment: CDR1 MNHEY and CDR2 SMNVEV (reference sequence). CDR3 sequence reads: CASSPSGGGGEQYF. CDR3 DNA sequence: TGTGCCAGCAGTCCTAGCGGGGGAGGAGGCGAGCAGTACTTC.

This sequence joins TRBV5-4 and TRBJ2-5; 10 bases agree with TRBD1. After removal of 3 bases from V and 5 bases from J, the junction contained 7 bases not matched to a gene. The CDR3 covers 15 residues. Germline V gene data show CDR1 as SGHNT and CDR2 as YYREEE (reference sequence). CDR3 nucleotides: TGTGCCAGCAGCTGGGGGGACAGGGGCGGCGAGACCCAGTACTTC. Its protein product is CASSWGDRGGETQYF. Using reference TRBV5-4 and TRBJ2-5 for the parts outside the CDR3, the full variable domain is ETGVTQSPTHLIKTRGQQVTLRCSSQSGHNTVSWYQQALGQGPQFIFQYYREEENGRGNFPPRFSGLQFPNYSSELNVNALELDDSALYLCASSWGDRGGETQYFGPGTRLLVL.

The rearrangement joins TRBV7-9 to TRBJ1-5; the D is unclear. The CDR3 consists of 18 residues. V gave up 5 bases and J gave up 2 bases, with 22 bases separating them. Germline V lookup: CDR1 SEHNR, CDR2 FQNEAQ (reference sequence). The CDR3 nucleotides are TGTGCCAGCAGCCGGCCGGGTCGAGGCGTCCTGCGCAATCAGCCCCAGCATTTT. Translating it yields CASSRPGRGVLRNQPQHF.

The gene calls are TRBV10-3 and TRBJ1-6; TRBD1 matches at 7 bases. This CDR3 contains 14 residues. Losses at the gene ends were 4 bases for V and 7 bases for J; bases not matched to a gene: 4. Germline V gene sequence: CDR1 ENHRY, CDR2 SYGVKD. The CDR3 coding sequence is TGTGCCATCAGTGCAGAGACAGGGAATTCACCCCTCCACTTT. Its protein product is CAISAETGNSPLHF.

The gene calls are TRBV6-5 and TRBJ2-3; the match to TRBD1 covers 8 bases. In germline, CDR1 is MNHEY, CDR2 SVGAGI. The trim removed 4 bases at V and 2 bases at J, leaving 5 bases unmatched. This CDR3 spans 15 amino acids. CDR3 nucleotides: TGTGCCAGCAGTTCCGACAGGGGATACACAGATACGCAGTATTTT. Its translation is CASSSDRGYTDTQYF.

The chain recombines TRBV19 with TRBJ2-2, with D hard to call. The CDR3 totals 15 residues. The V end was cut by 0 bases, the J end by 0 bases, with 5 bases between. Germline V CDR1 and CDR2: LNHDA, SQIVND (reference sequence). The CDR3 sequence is CASSIEATNTGELFF. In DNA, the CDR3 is TGTGCCAGTAGTATAGAGGCAACGAACACCGGGGAGCTGTTTTTT.

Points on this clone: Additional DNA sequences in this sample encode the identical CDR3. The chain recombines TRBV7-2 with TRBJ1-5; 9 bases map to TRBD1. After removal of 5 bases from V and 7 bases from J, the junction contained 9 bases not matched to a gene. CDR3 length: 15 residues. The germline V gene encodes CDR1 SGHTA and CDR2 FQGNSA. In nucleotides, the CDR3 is TGTGCCAGCAGCCCAAGGACAGGGGTAGGACAGCCCCAGCATTTT. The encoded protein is CASSPRTGVGQPQHF.

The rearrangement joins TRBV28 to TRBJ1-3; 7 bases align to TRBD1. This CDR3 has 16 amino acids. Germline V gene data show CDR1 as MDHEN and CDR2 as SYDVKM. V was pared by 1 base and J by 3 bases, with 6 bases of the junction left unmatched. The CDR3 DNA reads TGTGCCAGCAGTTTATCTGACAGGGCATTTGGAAACACCATATATTTT. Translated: CASSLSDRAFGNTIYF.

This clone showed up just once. CDR3: CASSYSRGATDTQYF. For the CDR3, the DNA is TGTGCCAGCAGTTACTCGCGGGGAGCCACAGATACGCAGTATTTT. This sequence joins TRBV6-5 and TRBJ2-3, with D tentatively TRBD2 (6 bases). Trimming pared 0 bases from V and 2 bases from J, leaving 9 bases between. The CDR3 has 15 residues. Germline loops: CDR1 MNHEY, CDR2 SVGAGI.

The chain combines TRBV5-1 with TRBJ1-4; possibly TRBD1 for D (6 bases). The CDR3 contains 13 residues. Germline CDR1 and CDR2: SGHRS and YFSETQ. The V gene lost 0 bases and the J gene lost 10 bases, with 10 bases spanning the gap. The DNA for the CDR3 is TGCGCCAGCAGCTTGGAGGGGGTCGGAAAACTGTTTTTT. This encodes CASSLEGVGKLFF.

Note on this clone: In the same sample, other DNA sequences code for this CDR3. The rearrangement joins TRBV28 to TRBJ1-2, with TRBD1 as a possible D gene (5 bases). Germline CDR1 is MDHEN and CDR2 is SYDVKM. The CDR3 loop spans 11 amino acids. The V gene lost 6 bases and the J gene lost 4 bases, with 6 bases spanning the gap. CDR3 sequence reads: CASRGPYGYTF. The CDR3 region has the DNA TGTGCCAGCAGGGGGCCCTATGGCTACACCTTC.

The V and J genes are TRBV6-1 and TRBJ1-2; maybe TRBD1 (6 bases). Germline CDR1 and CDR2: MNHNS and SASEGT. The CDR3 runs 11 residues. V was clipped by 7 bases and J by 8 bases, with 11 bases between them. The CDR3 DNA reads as TGTGCCAGCAATCCAGGGGCCGGCTACACCTTC. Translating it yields CASNPGAGYTF.

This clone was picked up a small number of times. This chain's CDR3 is CASSPHGQETQYF. Here the CDR3 DNA reads TGTGCCAGCAGCCCTCACGGTCAAGAGACCCAGTACTTC. The chain recombines TRBV6-2 or TRBV6-3 with TRBJ2-5; the D is unclear. This CDR3 comprises 13 residues. Germline V lookup: CDR1 MNHEY, CDR2 SVGEGT. Trimming took 6 bases from V and 2 from J, leaving 10 bases between them.

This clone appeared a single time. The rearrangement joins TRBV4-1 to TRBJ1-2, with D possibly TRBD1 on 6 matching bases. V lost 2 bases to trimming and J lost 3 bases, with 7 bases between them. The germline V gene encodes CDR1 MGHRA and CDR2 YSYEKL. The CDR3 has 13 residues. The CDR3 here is CASSQTGYYGYTF. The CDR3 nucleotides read TGCGCCAGCAGCCAAACAGGGTACTATGGCTACACCTTC.

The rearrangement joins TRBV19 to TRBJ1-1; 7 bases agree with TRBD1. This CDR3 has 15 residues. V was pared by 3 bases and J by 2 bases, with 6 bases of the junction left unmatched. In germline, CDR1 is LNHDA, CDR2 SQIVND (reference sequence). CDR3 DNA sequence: TGTGCCAGTAGTATCCCCGCAGGGGGAAACACTGAAGCTTTCTTT. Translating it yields CASSIPAGGNTEAFF.

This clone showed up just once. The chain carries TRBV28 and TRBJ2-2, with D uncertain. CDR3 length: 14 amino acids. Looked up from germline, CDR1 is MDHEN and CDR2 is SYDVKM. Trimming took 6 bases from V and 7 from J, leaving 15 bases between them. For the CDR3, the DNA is TGTGCCAGCAGGTACCGGAGAGTGAACGGGGAGCTGTTTTTT. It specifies CASRYRRVNGELFF. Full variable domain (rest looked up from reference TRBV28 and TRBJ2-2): DVKVTQSSRYLVKRTGEKVFLECVQDMDHENMFWYRQDPGLGLRLIYFSYDVKMKEKGDIPEGYSVSREKKERFSLILESASTNQTSMYLCASRYRRVNGELFFGEGSRLTVL.

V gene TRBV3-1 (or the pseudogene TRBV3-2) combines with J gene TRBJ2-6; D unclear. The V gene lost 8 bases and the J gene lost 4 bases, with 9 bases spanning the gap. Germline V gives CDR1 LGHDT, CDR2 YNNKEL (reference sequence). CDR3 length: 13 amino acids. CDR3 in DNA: TGTGCCAGCCACCAGCGCGGGGCCAACGTCCTGACTTTC. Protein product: CASHQRGANVLTF.

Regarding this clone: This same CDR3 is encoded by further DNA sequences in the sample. The CDR3 bases are TGTGCCAGCAGTTTCGGTCAGCCCCAGCATTTT. It encodes CASSFGQPQHF. This chain links TRBV12-3 or TRBV12-4 with TRBJ1-5; no firm D call. This CDR3 spans 11 amino acids. Trimming stripped 3 bases from V and 6 bases from J, with 3 bases between.

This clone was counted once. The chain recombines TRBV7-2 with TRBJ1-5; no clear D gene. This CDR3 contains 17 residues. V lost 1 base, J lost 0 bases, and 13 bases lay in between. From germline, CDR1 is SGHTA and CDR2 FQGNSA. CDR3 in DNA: TGTGCCAGCAGCTTAGGGGCCACAACATATAGCAATCAGCCCCAGCATTTT. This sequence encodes CASSLGATTYSNQPQHF. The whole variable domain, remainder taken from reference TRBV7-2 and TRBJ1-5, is GAGVSQSPSNKVTEKGKDVELRCDPISGHTALYWYRQSLGQGLEFLIYFQGNSAPDKSGLPSDRFSAERTGGSVSTLTIQRTQQEDSAVYLCASSLGATTYSNQPQHFGDGTRLSIL.

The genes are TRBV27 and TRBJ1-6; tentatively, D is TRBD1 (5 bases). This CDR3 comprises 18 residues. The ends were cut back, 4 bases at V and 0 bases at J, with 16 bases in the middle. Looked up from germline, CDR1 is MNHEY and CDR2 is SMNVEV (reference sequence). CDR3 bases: TGTGCCAGCAGTTCGGACATTGCTATTAGCTCCTATAATTCACCCCTCCACTTT. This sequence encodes CASSSDIAISSYNSPLHF.